The rows below give T cell receptor beta chains drawn from one sample of a study of blood T cell repertoires in COVID-19. The method was immunoSEQ multiplex PCR; TCRdb's version includes in-frame clones alone and lacks a portion of them. The sample has tens of thousands of clones; 70% to 85% are singletons. Sequenced: peripheral blood. The receptors were sampled from a woman aged 45-65 years with acute or convalescent COVID-19. The CDR3 runs from the conserved cysteine through the conserved F or W. D genes are given only for firm matches. A row's size may be missing; if present it is once, few, many or a size class.

j_call v_call d_call clone_size cdr3_nt cdr3_aa
TRBJ2-1 TRBV7-9 TRBD2 once TGTGCCAGCAGCGTTAGCGGGGGGGCTTACAATGAGCAGTTCTTC CASSVSGGAYNEQFF
TRBJ1-2 TRBV19 - once TGTGCCAGTAGTATAGATAGCACAGGATTTAACTATGGCTACACCTTC CASSIDSTGFNYGYTF
TRBJ1-3 TRBV5-1 - - TGCGCCAGCAGCTTGGCAGTCGGGTCGGCAGGAAACACCATATATTTT CASSLAVGSAGNTIYF
TRBJ1-2 TRBV9 - - TGTGCCAGCAGCGTAGGCGGGTCACTCTCCTATGGCTACACCTTC CASSVGGSLSYGYTF
TRBJ2-7 TRBV5-1 TRBD1 - TGCGCCAGCAGCGCGACAGGGATTCCCTACGAGCAGTACTTC CASSATGIPYEQYF
TRBJ2-7 TRBV15 TRBD2 - TGTGCCACCAGCAGCCCGGGACTAGCGAGCTACGAGCAGTACTTC CATSSPGLASYEQYF
TRBJ2-7 TRBV12-3/TRBV12-4 TRBD2 - TGTGCCAGCAGTTTAGGCGGGGGGCTGTACTTC CASSLGGGLYF
TRBJ2-7 TRBV2 - few TGTGCCAGCAGAGGACGTAGTGGGGGGTCCTACGAGCAGTACTTC CASRGRSGGSYEQYF
TRBJ2-1 TRBV5-1 - - TGCGCCAGCAGCTCTTACAATGAGCAGTTCTTC CASSSYNEQFF
TRBJ2-3 TRBV2 - - TGTGCCAGCAGAAGACCTGGGCTGGGAGATACGCAGTATTTT CASRRPGLGDTQYF
TRBJ2-5 TRBV25-1 TRBD1 - TGTGCCAGCAGTGAATTTGGACAGGGCTGGGAGACCCAGTACTTC CASSEFGQGWETQYF
TRBJ1-4 TRBV5-6 - - TGTGCCAGCAGCTTGACAGCTATGAGTGAAAAACTGTTTTTT CASSLTAMSEKLFF
TRBJ1-2 TRBV9 - - TGTGCCAGCAGCGTAGCTCTGGACAGCCCGAACTATGGCTACACCTTC CASSVALDSPNYGYTF
TRBJ2-7 TRBV28 TRBD1 - TGTGCCAGCAGCACCCGGGACAGATTATACGAGCAGTACTTC CASSTRDRLYEQYF
TRBJ2-2 TRBV5-1 TRBD2 - TGCGCCAGCAGCTTGATGGGGGGGTCCAACACCGGGGAGCTGTTTTTT CASSLMGGSNTGELFF
TRBJ1-6 TRBV6-5 - - TGTGCCAGCAGTTATCGTATGACTCCCCTCAATTCACCCCTCCACTTT CASSYRMTPLNSPLHF
TRBJ1-2 TRBV10-3 - - TGTGCCATCAGTGAGGGAGGGCTCGACACCTTC CAISEGGLDTF
TRBJ2-2 TRBV13 - - TGTGCCAGCAGCTCGTATTTGGAGGCGAACGCCGGGGAGCTGTTTTTT CASSSYLEANAGELFF
TRBJ1-6 TRBV19 TRBD1 once TGTGCCAGTAGTGCGCAGGGGGCGCGTTCACCCCTCCACTTT CASSAQGARSPLHF
TRBJ1-1 TRBV15 - - TGTGCCACCAGCAGAGATTTGGAGGGTGAAGCTTTCTTT CATSRDLEGEAFF
TRBJ2-1 TRBV7-2 - - TGTGCCAGCAGCTCTCCCGGGACTGCCTACAATGAGCAGTTCTTC CASSSPGTAYNEQFF
TRBJ1-3 TRBV9 - - TGTGCCAGCTCCCGAAGCGGGACGGTCTCTGGAAACACCATATATTTT CASSRSGTVSGNTIYF
TRBJ1-2 TRBV19 - once TGTGCCAGTAGCTCGGACACCATAAGCTATGGCTACACCTTC CASSSDTISYGYTF
TRBJ1-1 TRBV11-2 - - TGTGCCAGCAGCGTAGACCTCCGGCGGGCTTTCTTT CASSVDLRRAFF
TRBJ1-2 TRBV7-6 - - TGTGCCAGCAGCCCGACAGGCAACTATGGCTACACCTTC CASSPTGNYGYTF
TRBJ1-5 TRBV27 - once TGTGCCAGCAGTTTGGCTAGGGGATCTCAGCCCCAGCATTTT CASSLARGSQPQHF
TRBJ1-2 TRBV5-6 TRBD1 - TGTGCCAGCAGCTTGACAGGGGGCGAATATGGCTACACCTTC CASSLTGGEYGYTF